The following is a T cell receptor (beta chain) sequence with its context. Its matching antigen is unknown. These data come from a study of response to subunit inactivated influenza vaccine. Whole-study findings and limits: There was a suggestion from the authors that each seasonal influenza vaccination recruits few new T cells.

Trimming cost V 3 bases and J 0 bases, with 11 bases left between them. The V gene's germline CDR1 is MDHEN and CDR2 SYDVKM. The CDR3 runs 15 residues. TCRdb recomputed calls from the RT-PCR reads with MiXCR, one row per CDR3 protein. In the table there are around 580,000 distinct CDR3 sequences, less than 15% of which are singletons. This chain uses TRBV28 with TRBJ1-2, with D unresolved. The origin of this receptor is a man aged 45 to 65 who received an inactivated influenza vaccine. Sequenced material: PBMCs from blood, taken about 11 days after vaccination. CDR3 DNA sequence: TGTGCCAGCAGTTTTATCCTTGGGACTAACTATGGCTACACCTTC. Protein sequence: CASSFILGTNYGYTF.